Shown below are 30 T cell receptor beta chains from a single sample sequenced in a study of blood T cell repertoires in COVID-19. Libraries were prepared by immunoSEQ multiplex PCR; TCRdb keeps only in-frame clonotypes and omits some of them. This sample yields about 73,000 clones, of which approximately 80% are seen a single time; 5% to 7% belongs to the top ten. The sequencing input was peripheral blood. All receptors come from a woman aged 60-70 years with acute or convalescent COVID-19.

This clone appeared a single time. The chain combines TRBV7-9 with TRBJ1-6; the D gene is possibly TRBD1 (6 bases). CDR3 size: 16 residues. Trimming cost V 5 bases and J 7 bases, with 18 bases left between them. Per germline, CDR1 SEHNR and CDR2 FQNEAQ (reference sequence). The CDR3 coding sequence is TGTGCCAGCAGCCTTATACAGGGTAGCGTGAATTCACCCCTCCACTTT. Its translation is CASSLIQGSVNSPLHF.

This clone has just one count. This chain joins TRBV19 and TRBJ1-2; tentatively, D is TRBD1 (5 bases). This CDR3 is built from 13 residues. CDR1 is LNHDA, CDR2 SQIVND, per germline (reference sequence). The ends were cut back, 5 bases at V and 8 bases at J, with 15 bases in the middle. CDR3 sequence: CASSSTGSYGYTF. As DNA, the CDR3 is TGTGCCAGTAGTTCCACAGGTAGCTACGGCTACACCTTC.

This rearrangement joins TRBV2 to TRBJ2-2; 12 bases are a match to TRBD1. J gave up 7 bases and V 5 bases, and 11 bases lay outside the gene matches. Germline V gene sequence: CDR1 SNHLY, CDR2 FYNNEI. The CDR3 contains 17 residues. CDR3 region: CASSLAGTGGAGGELFF. The CDR3 DNA reads TGTGCCAGCAGTCTCGCCGGGACAGGGGGCGCAGGCGGGGAGCTGTTTTTT.

The chain joins TRBV6-1 to TRBJ2-3; perhaps TRBD2 as D (6 bases). Germline CDR1 is MNHNS and CDR2 is SASEGT. The V end lost 0 bases, the J end lost 5 bases, and 12 bases lay between the germline ends. The CDR3 sequence is 15 residues long. The CDR3 protein is CASSEAHRGLDTQYF. CDR3 DNA: TGTGCCAGCAGTGAAGCCCACCGGGGGTTAGATACGCAGTATTTT.

This clone was counted a single time. V usage is TRBV30 and J usage is TRBJ1-5, with D hard to call. Germline CDR1 GTSNPN, CDR2 SVGIG (reference sequence). This CDR3 is 15 amino acids long. V lost 2 bases and J lost 0, with 11 bases in between. The CDR3 here is CAWSIAGSSNQPQHF. The DNA for the CDR3 is TGTGCCTGGAGTATCGCCGGGAGTAGCAATCAGCCCCAGCATTTT.

The CDR3 DNA follows: TGCAGTGCTAGATTCCAGTCCGAGCAGTACTTC. Translating gives CSARFQSEQYF. The V call is TRBV20-1, the J call TRBJ2-7; D gene uncertain. V shed 2 bases and J shed 6 bases, with 8 bases lying between them. The CDR3 length is 11 residues. The germline CDR1 and CDR2 sequences are DFQATT and SNEGSKA (reference sequence).

The chain joins TRBV5-1 to TRBJ1-2, with 9 nucleotides matching TRBD1. CDR1 is SGHRS and CDR2 is YFSETQ in the germline V gene. V lost 3 bases and J lost 8; bases outside the gene matches: 5. The CDR3 covers 13 residues. The CDR3 spells CASSWGTGKGYTF. The CDR3 DNA reads as TGCGCCAGCAGCTGGGGGACAGGGAAAGGCTACACCTTC.

This sequence joins TRBV29-1 and TRBJ1-2, with 7 bases fitting TRBD1. V was pared by 8 bases and J by 3 bases, with 6 bases of the junction left unmatched. The length of the CDR3 is 12 residues. Per germline, CDR1 SQVTM and CDR2 ANQGSEA. Written as DNA, the CDR3 is TGCAGCACCTACGACAGGGACTATGGCTACACCTTC. Its translation: CSTYDRDYGYTF.

The V and J genes are TRBV3-1 (or the pseudogene TRBV3-2) and TRBJ2-2, with TRBD1 identical over 8 bases. V was clipped by 1 base and J by 7 bases; unmatched bases: 8. The CDR3 consists of 16 residues. Germline V gene sequence: CDR1 LGHDT, CDR2 YNNKEL (reference sequence). DNA of the CDR3: TGTGCCAGCAGCCAAGCCCGGACAGGGAATGTCGGGGAGCTGTTTTTT. It encodes CASSQARTGNVGELFF.

V usage is TRBV19 and J usage is TRBJ1-5; 7 positions agree with TRBD1. There are 13 residues in the CDR3. The germline V gene encodes CDR1 LNHDA and CDR2 SQIVND (reference sequence). V gave up 8 bases and J gave up 3 bases; unmatched junction bases: 4. The CDR3 nucleotides are TGTGCCAGTTCGGACAGGAACAATCAGCCCCAGCATTTT. This gives the protein CASSDRNNQPQHF.

This rearrangement joins TRBV15 to TRBJ2-5; 8 bases are a match to TRBD1. Germline values: CDR1 LNHNV, CDR2 YYDKDF (reference sequence). This CDR3 has 13 amino acids. V shed 5 bases, J shed 6 bases, and the junction held 5 bases outside the gene matches. DNA for the CDR3: TGTGCCACCAGCGGGACAGGTGCCAAGACCCAGTACTTC. Protein sequence: CATSGTGAKTQYF.

The chain links TRBV30 to TRBJ1-5, with D unclear. This CDR3 has 16 amino acids. V lost 0 bases, J lost 4 bases, and 16 bases lay in between. CDR1 and CDR2 from the germline V gene are GTSNPN and SVGIG (reference sequence). The CDR3: CAWSVSGPALNQPQHF. In DNA form, the CDR3 reads TGTGCCTGGAGTGTAAGTGGTCCTGCCCTAAATCAGCCCCAGCATTTT.

The V and J genes are TRBV5-1 and TRBJ2-1; D gene ambiguous. V was shortened by 0 bases and J by 2 bases, with 6 bases between the two germline ends. Germline assignment: CDR1 SGHRS and CDR2 YFSETQ. The CDR3 consists of 14 residues. The chain's CDR3 is CASSLEQTYNEQFF. CDR3 DNA sequence: TGCGCCAGCAGCTTGGAACAGACCTACAATGAGCAGTTCTTC.

The chain joins TRBV5-1 to TRBJ2-7; TRBD2 matches 9 bases. CDR3 size: 16 residues. From germline, CDR1 is SGHRS and CDR2 YFSETQ. V gave up 4 bases and J gave up 3 bases; unmatched junction bases: 11. The CDR3 is CASSRQSSGVNYEQYF. The CDR3 bases are TGCGCCAGCAGCCGACAATCTAGCGGGGTGAACTACGAGCAGTACTTC.

Only one count was recorded for this clone. This chain uses TRBV14 with TRBJ1-2; no clear D gene. Trimming removed 4 bases from V and 4 bases from J, with 10 bases in between. The CDR3 spans 13 residues. Germline CDR1 reads SGHDN; CDR2 reads FVKESK. The DNA of the CDR3 is TGTGCCAGCAGCCCTGCGGGCCCCTATGGCTACACCTTC. It codes for CASSPAGPYGYTF.

This clone was detected only once. V usage is TRBV9 and J usage is TRBJ2-2; 10 bases agree with TRBD1. This CDR3 is built from 18 residues. CDR1 is SGDLS and CDR2 is YYNGEE in the germline V gene. The V gene end was trimmed by 4 bases and the J gene end by 0 bases; junction bases not matched to a gene: 9. The CDR3 DNA reads TGTGCCAGCAGCCCCCGGACAGGGGGGATCGCGAACACCGGGGAGCTGTTTTTT. It translates to CASSPRTGGIANTGELFF.

J is TRBJ1-1 and V is TRBV29-1; D might be TRBD1 (6 bases). Germline loops: CDR1 SQVTM, CDR2 ANQGSEA. V was shortened by 3 bases and J by 5 bases, with 16 bases between the two germline ends. This CDR3 has 14 residues. DNA of the CDR3: TGCAGCGTTGATTCACAGGGTTCGGGGACTGAAGCTTTCTTT. Protein sequence: CSVDSQGSGTEAFF. The entire variable domain, with the rest obtained from reference TRBV29-1 and TRBJ1-1, is as follows: SAVISQKPSRDICQRGTSLTIQCQVDSQVTMMFWYRQQPGQSLTLIATANQGSEATYESGFVIDKFPISRPNLTFSTLTVSNMSPEDSSIYLCSVDSQGSGTEAFFGQGTRLTVV.

In its sample, this clone was seen a few times. DNA for the CDR3: TGTGCCAGCAGTGACCATGACAGGGCCGGAAACACCATATATTTT. Protein product: CASSDHDRAGNTIYF. The V and J genes are TRBV6-1 and TRBJ1-3, with 7 bases matching TRBD1. The CDR3 contains 15 residues. Germline V CDR1 and CDR2: MNHNS, SASEGT. Trimming cost V 3 bases and J 4 bases; bases outside gene matches: 6.

This clone was seen more than once but under ten times. Other DNA variants within this sample encode the same CDR3. The chain is built from TRBV2 and TRBJ1-6; D uncertain. V dropped 0 bases and J dropped 4 bases, with 4 bases sitting between them. CDR3 length: 14 amino acids. Per germline, CDR1 SNHLY and CDR2 FYNNEI. CDR3 sequence (DNA): TGTGCCAGCAGTGAAGCACGGTATAATTCACCCCTCCACTTT. Translating gives CASSEARYNSPLHF.

This clone has just one count. The rearrangement links TRBV5-4 to TRBJ2-7; D ambiguous. Trimming shortened V by 4 bases and J by 5 bases, and 10 bases separated the two germline ends. The length of the CDR3 is 12 residues. Germline V lookup: CDR1 SGHNT, CDR2 YYREEE (reference sequence). The CDR3 here is CASSRSGDEQYF. The CDR3 nucleotides are TGTGCCAGCAGCCGATCGGGTGACGAGCAGTACTTC.

This clone has a handful of counts. V usage is TRBV5-1 and J usage is TRBJ1-1, with D possibly matching TRBD1 (5 bases). This CDR3 has 14 residues. Per germline, CDR1 SGHRS and CDR2 YFSETQ. V was clipped by 0 bases and J by 5 bases, with 11 bases between them. CDR3 protein: CASSLAGLRTEAFF. DNA of the CDR3: TGCGCCAGCAGCTTGGCAGGGTTGAGAACTGAAGCTTTCTTT.

CDR3 nucleotides: TGTGCCAGCGGACTAGCGGGGGGGGCAGATACGCAGTATTTT. Its translation: CASGLAGGADTQYF. The chain links TRBV6-5 to TRBJ2-3; 15 nucleotides align to TRBD2. From germline, CDR1 is MNHEY and CDR2 SVGAGI. The V gene end was trimmed by 8 bases and the J gene end by 4 bases; junction bases not matched to a gene: 1. The CDR3 runs 14 residues.

This clone has a handful of counts. The chain carries TRBV29-1 and TRBJ2-7; 7 bases align to TRBD1. The CDR3 is 13 amino acids. The trim removed 4 bases at V and 2 bases at J, leaving 5 bases unmatched. Germline loops: CDR1 SQVTM, CDR2 ANQGSEA. The CDR3 sequence is CSVGHRGTYEQYF. The CDR3 DNA is TGCAGCGTTGGTCACAGGGGAACCTACGAGCAGTACTTC.

V and J are TRBV6-5 and TRBJ1-4, with D possibly matching TRBD1 (6 bases). This CDR3 is built from 13 residues. CDR1 MNHEY and CDR2 SVGAGI come from the germline V gene. Between the trimmed V and J ends, which lost 6 bases and 5 bases, there was a span of 10 bases. CDR3 DNA sequence: TGTGCCAGCAGCTCTGACAGGAATGAAAAACTGTTTTTT. Its translation is CASSSDRNEKLFF.

The V gene is TRBV19, the J gene TRBJ1-5; maybe TRBD1 (5 bases). Per germline, CDR1 LNHDA and CDR2 SQIVND (reference sequence). The CDR3 is made up of 15 amino acids. V lost 6 bases and J lost 0, with 12 bases in between. The CDR3 DNA reads as TGTGCCAGTAGGCCACAGGACTATAGCAATCAGCCCCAGCATTTT. It specifies CASRPQDYSNQPQHF.

The chain combines TRBV27 with TRBJ1-1, with unresolved D. Per the germline V gene, CDR1 is MNHEY and CDR2 is SMNVEV (reference sequence). V was trimmed by 1 base and J by 4 bases, leaving 10 bases between them. The CDR3 runs to 14 residues. DNA of the CDR3: TGTGCCAGCAGTTTATATGTGGAGGGCACTGAAGCTTTCTTT. This gives the protein CASSLYVEGTEAFF.

V usage is TRBV5-1 and J usage is TRBJ1-1; 7 nucleotides agree with TRBD1. The ends lost 5 bases at V and 5 bases at J; junction bases unmatched: 12. The CDR3 covers 15 residues. Germline CDR1 and CDR2: SGHRS and YFSETQ. The CDR3, as DNA: TGCGCCAGCAGATTTGGAGGGGGCGCGGGGACTGAAGCTTTCTTT. This sequence encodes CASRFGGGAGTEAFF.

The chain combines TRBV7-8 with TRBJ1-1, with D maybe TRBD1 (6 bases). V lost 5 bases, J lost 5 bases, and 18 bases lay in between. From germline, CDR1 is SGHVS and CDR2 FQNEAQ. This CDR3 region has 15 residues. The DNA of the CDR3 is TGTGCCAGCAGCGGGGCGGACAGTTTAAGAACTGAAGCTTTCTTT. Encoded protein: CASSGADSLRTEAFF.

The V call is TRBV19, the J call TRBJ2-7; 8 nucleotides match TRBD1. J lost 8 bases, V lost 5 bases, and 8 bases had no gene match. This CDR3 has 13 residues. Germline lookup yields CDR1 LNHDA and CDR2 SQIVND (reference sequence). The CDR3 loop is CASSSSDRAKQYF. The DNA for the CDR3 is TGTGCCAGTAGTTCCTCGGACAGGGCAAAGCAGTACTTC.

This clone occurred a few times. The chain combines TRBV7-6 with TRBJ1-4, with 7 bases that match TRBD1. V dropped 4 bases and J dropped 8; count of bases not matched to a gene: 13. The CDR3 has 16 amino acids. CDR1 SGHVS and CDR2 FNYEAQ come from the germline V gene. The CDR3 loop is CASSSDFDRVEEKLFF. CDR3 nucleotides: TGTGCCAGCAGCTCCGACTTCGACAGGGTCGAAGAAAAACTGTTTTTT. The full variable domain, completed using reference TRBV7-6 and TRBJ1-4, is GAGVSQSPRYKVTKRGQDVALRCDPISGHVSLYWYRQALGQGPEFLTYFNYEAQQDKSGLPNDRFSAERPEGSISTLTIQRTEQRDSAMYRCASSSDFDRVEEKLFFGSGTQLSVL.